The rows below give T cell receptor beta chains drawn from one sample of a study of CD8 T cells in Susac syndrome. One entry per CDR3 protein results from TCRdb running MiXCR on the immunoSEQ multiplex PCR reads. The data contain about 180,000 distinct CDR3 sequences, about 95% of them seen just once; the ten biggest clones take up 0.15% to 0.2%. What was sequenced was CD8+ T cells from PBMCs. All receptors come from a human donor with multiple sclerosis. The CDR3 runs from the conserved cysteine through the conserved F or W. Fields, in order: clone size, D gene, V gene, J gene, CDR3 protein, CDR3 DNA. A D gene is named only where the DNA matches it firmly. Rows give clone size only sometimes, using once, few, many, or a class for an expanded clone.

size: NA
D: NA
V: TRBV29-1
J: TRBJ2-2
CDR3: CSVVQDTGELFF
DNA: TGCAGCGTTGTTCAGGACACCGGGGAGCTGTTTTTT

size: NA
D: NA
V: TRBV9
J: TRBJ1-6
CDR3: CASSVSGALNSPLHF
DNA: TGTGCCAGCAGCGTATCGGGGGCTCTCAATTCACCCCTCCACTTT

size: NA
D: NA
V: TRBV20-1
J: TRBJ2-7
CDR3: CSARGRMNFYEQYF
DNA: TGCAGTGCTAGGGGGCGGATGAACTTCTACGAGCAGTACTTC

size: NA
D: NA
V: TRBV7-9
J: TRBJ2-5
CDR3: CASSDNGGVVETQYF
DNA: TGTGCCAGTTCTGATAACGGCGGGGTGGTAGAGACCCAGTACTTC

size: NA
D: NA
V: TRBV15
J: TRBJ1-5
CDR3: CATSRGHSNQPQHF
DNA: TGTGCCACCAGCAGAGGTCATAGCAATCAGCCCCAGCATTTT

size: NA
D: NA
V: TRBV12-5
J: TRBJ1-2
CDR3: CASGFGTSYGYTF
DNA: TGTGCTAGTGGTTTCGGCACCAGCTATGGCTACACCTTC

size: NA
D: NA
V: TRBV7-6
J: TRBJ1-1
CDR3: CASSLKSRGQNEAFF
DNA: TGTGCCAGCAGCTTAAAGTCCCGGGGACAAAATGAAGCTTTCTTT

size: NA
D: NA
V: TRBV29-1
J: TRBJ1-1
CDR3: CSAKGGSTEAFF
DNA: TGCAGCGCTAAGGGGGGAAGCACTGAAGCTTTCTTT

size: once
D: NA
V: TRBV4-1
J: TRBJ2-7
CDR3: CASSQDQWDPALEQYF
DNA: TGCGCCAGCAGCCAAGATCAATGGGACCCAGCATTGGAGCAGTACTTC

size: NA
D: NA
V: TRBV9
J: TRBJ2-3
CDR3: CASSVVGYGTDTQYF
DNA: TGTGCCAGCAGCGTAGTAGGGTATGGCACAGATACGCAGTATTTT

size: NA
D: NA
V: TRBV27
J: TRBJ2-5
CDR3: CASTLRYGQGPETQYF
DNA: TGTGCCAGCACTTTACGGTACGGGCAAGGTCCGGAGACCCAGTACTTC

size: NA
D: NA
V: TRBV9
J: TRBJ2-1
CDR3: CASSALTGFNEQFF
DNA: TGTGCCAGCAGCGCCCTCACAGGCTTCAATGAGCAGTTCTTC

size: NA
D: TRBD2
V: TRBV28
J: TRBJ2-1
CDR3: CASRPSGGDYNEQFF
DNA: TGTGCCAGCAGGCCCAGCGGGGGAGACTACAATGAGCAGTTCTTC

size: NA
D: NA
V: TRBV14
J: TRBJ2-5
CDR3: CASSQRRLETQYF
DNA: TGTGCCAGCAGCCAAAGACGTCTAGAGACCCAGTACTTC

size: NA
D: TRBD1
V: TRBV12-3/TRBV12-4
J: TRBJ1-2
CDR3: CASSSGTGSYGYTF
DNA: TGTGCCAGCAGTTCCGGGACAGGTAGTTATGGCTACACCTTC

size: NA
D: TRBD1
V: TRBV4-2
J: TRBJ2-7
CDR3: CASSQTGGREQYF
DNA: TGTGCCAGCAGCCAAACAGGGGGGCGCGAGCAGTACTTC

size: NA
D: TRBD1
V: TRBV6-5
J: TRBJ2-5
CDR3: CASRGRTGEETQYF
DNA: TGTGCCAGCAGGGGAAGGACAGGGGAAGAGACCCAGTACTTC

size: NA
D: NA
V: TRBV2
J: TRBJ2-1
CDR3: CASSGARFEQFF
DNA: TGTGCCAGCAGTGGGGCTCGGTTTGAGCAGTTCTTC

size: NA
D: NA
V: TRBV29-1
J: TRBJ1-1
CDR3: CSVDDPGFRDTEAFF
DNA: TGCAGCGTCGATGACCCTGGTTTTCGGGACACTGAAGCTTTCTTT

size: NA
D: TRBD1
V: TRBV9
J: TRBJ1-3
CDR3: CASSTGQGAGNTIYF
DNA: TGTGCCAGCAGCACGGGACAGGGGGCTGGAAACACCATATATTTT

size: NA
D: NA
V: TRBV12-3/TRBV12-4
J: TRBJ2-7
CDR3: CASSLLGGEVGYEQYF
DNA: TGTGCCAGCAGTTTATTGGGTGGTGAGGTCGGCTACGAGCAGTACTTC

size: NA
D: NA
V: TRBV20-1
J: TRBJ1-3
CDR3: CSARGILQSGNTIYF
DNA: TGCAGTGCTAGAGGTATTTTACAGTCTGGAAACACCATATATTTT

size: NA
D: NA
V: TRBV27
J: TRBJ2-2
CDR3: CASSFGQFTGELFF
DNA: TGTGCCAGCAGTTTCGGACAGTTCACCGGGGAGCTGTTTTTT

size: NA
D: TRBD1
V: TRBV7-9
J: TRBJ2-7
CDR3: CASSSRDRDPYEQYF
DNA: TGTGCCAGCAGCTCTAGGGACAGGGACCCCTACGAGCAGTACTTC

size: NA
D: NA
V: TRBV5-1
J: TRBJ2-3
CDR3: CASSAEVVSTDTQYF
DNA: TGCGCCAGCAGCGCGGAAGTGGTCAGCACAGATACGCAGTATTTT

size: once
D: NA
V: TRBV6-5
J: TRBJ2-7
CDR3: CATCGGAHEQYF
DNA: TGTGCCACCTGTGGGGGGGCCCACGAGCAGTACTTC

size: once
D: TRBD1
V: TRBV7-6
J: TRBJ1-1
CDR3: CASSPRTGQAQLYEAFF
DNA: TGTGCCAGCAGCCCACGGACAGGGCAGGCTCAGCTTTATGAAGCTTTCTTT

size: NA
D: TRBD1
V: TRBV2
J: TRBJ1-2
CDR3: CASIRQGANYGYTF
DNA: TGTGCCAGCATACGACAGGGGGCTAACTATGGCTACACCTTC

size: NA
D: TRBD2
V: TRBV27
J: TRBJ2-1
CDR3: CASSPTWALVAGDYNEQFF
DNA: TGTGCCAGCAGTCCTACCTGGGCCTTAGTAGCGGGGGATTACAATGAGCAGTTCTTC

size: NA
D: NA
V: TRBV9
J: TRBJ2-7
CDR3: CASSGGSRGLEQYF
DNA: TGTGCCAGCAGCGGAGGCTCTAGGGGCCTCGAGCAGTACTTC

size: NA
D: NA
V: TRBV5-6
J: TRBJ1-1
CDR3: CASSVGDPTEAFF
DNA: TGTGCCAGCAGCGTCGGGGATCCCACTGAAGCTTTCTTT

size: NA
D: NA
V: TRBV9
J: TRBJ1-2
CDR3: CASSTRAYGYTF
DNA: TGTGCCAGCAGCACCCGGGCGTATGGCTACACCTTC

size: NA
D: TRBD1
V: TRBV5-1
J: TRBJ2-7
CDR3: CASSLTVDRVYEQYF
DNA: TGCGCCAGCAGCTTGACCGTCGACAGGGTCTACGAGCAGTACTTC

size: NA
D: NA
V: TRBV27
J: TRBJ1-1
CDR3: CASSGSRNTEAFF
DNA: TGTGCCAGCAGTGGAAGTAGGAACACTGAAGCTTTCTTT

size: NA
D: NA
V: TRBV9
J: TRBJ2-6
CDR3: CASGGAGANVLTF
DNA: TGTGCCAGCGGCGGGGCTGGGGCCAACGTCCTGACTTTC

size: NA
D: NA
V: TRBV27
J: TRBJ2-7
CDR3: CASSFHGRPNEQYF
DNA: TGTGCCAGCAGTTTTCACGGACGTCCAAACGAGCAGTACTTC

size: NA
D: NA
V: TRBV25-1
J: TRBJ2-7
CDR3: CASGLGFDEQYF
DNA: TGTGCCAGCGGCTTGGGGTTCGACGAGCAGTACTTC

size: NA
D: NA
V: TRBV7-3
J: TRBJ2-1
CDR3: CASSLGGNSNNEQFF
DNA: TGTGCCAGCAGCTTGGGGGGAAATTCTAACAATGAGCAGTTCTTC

size: NA
D: NA
V: TRBV7-9
J: TRBJ2-7
CDR3: CASSKSYEQYF
DNA: TGTGCCAGCAGCAAATCCTACGAGCAGTACTTC

size: NA
D: NA
V: TRBV12-3/TRBV12-4
J: TRBJ2-1
CDR3: CASSLLQSSYNEQFF
DNA: TGTGCCAGCAGTTTATTACAGAGCTCCTACAATGAGCAGTTCTTC

size: NA
D: TRBD1
V: TRBV20-1
J: TRBJ1-1
CDR3: CSARPNSGGETEAFF
DNA: TGCAGTGCTAGACCTAATTCAGGGGGCGAAACTGAAGCTTTCTTT

size: NA
D: TRBD2
V: TRBV3-1
J: TRBJ2-3
CDR3: CASSQDPLAGGTDTQYF
DNA: TGTGCCAGCAGCCAAGATCCCCTAGCGGGAGGGACAGATACGCAGTATTTT

size: NA
D: TRBD2
V: TRBV2
J: TRBJ2-3
CDR3: CASRQTTSGEPLDTQYF
DNA: TGTGCCAGCAGGCAAACGACTAGCGGGGAGCCTCTGGATACGCAGTATTTT

size: NA
D: TRBD1
V: TRBV20-1
J: TRBJ1-2
CDR3: CSALGQGVHGYTF
DNA: TGCAGTGCACTGGGACAGGGGGTCCATGGCTACACCTTC

size: NA
D: TRBD2
V: TRBV7-3
J: TRBJ2-3
CDR3: CASSPLRGGPDTQYF
DNA: TGTGCCAGCAGCCCCCTGCGGGGGGGACCAGATACGCAGTATTTT

size: once
D: TRBD2
V: TRBV7-9
J: TRBJ2-3
CDR3: CASSSSGDTQYF
DNA: TGTGCCAGCAGCTCTAGCGGCGATACGCAGTATTTT

size: NA
D: TRBD1
V: TRBV7-9
J: TRBJ1-3
CDR3: CASSAGQGRNTIYF
DNA: TGTGCCAGCAGCGCGGGACAGGGAAGGAACACCATATATTTT

size: NA
D: TRBD1
V: TRBV29-1
J: TRBJ2-1
CDR3: CSVVGTGWDNEQFF
DNA: TGCAGCGTTGTGGGGACAGGGTGGGACAATGAGCAGTTCTTC

size: NA
D: NA
V: TRBV4-1
J: TRBJ2-1
CDR3: CASSQSRVYNEQFF
DNA: TGCGCCAGCAGCCAGTCCAGGGTCTATAATGAGCAGTTCTTC

size: few
D: NA
V: TRBV28
J: TRBJ2-7
CDR3: CASSPPQVERYEQYF
DNA: TGTGCCAGCAGTCCGCCTCAGGTCGAACGCTACGAGCAGTACTTC